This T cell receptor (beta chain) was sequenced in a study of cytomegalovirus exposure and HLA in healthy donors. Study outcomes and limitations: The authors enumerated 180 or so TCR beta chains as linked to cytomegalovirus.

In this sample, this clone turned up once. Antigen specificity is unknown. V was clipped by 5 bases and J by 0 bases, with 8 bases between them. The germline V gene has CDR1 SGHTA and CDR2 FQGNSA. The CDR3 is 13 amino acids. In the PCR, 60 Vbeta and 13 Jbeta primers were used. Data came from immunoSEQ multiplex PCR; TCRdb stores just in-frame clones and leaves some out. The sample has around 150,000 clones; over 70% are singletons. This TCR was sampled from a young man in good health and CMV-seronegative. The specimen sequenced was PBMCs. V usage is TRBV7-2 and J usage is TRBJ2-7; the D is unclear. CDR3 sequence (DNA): TGTGCCAGCAGCGAGGTCCCCTCCTACGAGCAGTACTTC. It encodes CASSEVPSYEQYF.